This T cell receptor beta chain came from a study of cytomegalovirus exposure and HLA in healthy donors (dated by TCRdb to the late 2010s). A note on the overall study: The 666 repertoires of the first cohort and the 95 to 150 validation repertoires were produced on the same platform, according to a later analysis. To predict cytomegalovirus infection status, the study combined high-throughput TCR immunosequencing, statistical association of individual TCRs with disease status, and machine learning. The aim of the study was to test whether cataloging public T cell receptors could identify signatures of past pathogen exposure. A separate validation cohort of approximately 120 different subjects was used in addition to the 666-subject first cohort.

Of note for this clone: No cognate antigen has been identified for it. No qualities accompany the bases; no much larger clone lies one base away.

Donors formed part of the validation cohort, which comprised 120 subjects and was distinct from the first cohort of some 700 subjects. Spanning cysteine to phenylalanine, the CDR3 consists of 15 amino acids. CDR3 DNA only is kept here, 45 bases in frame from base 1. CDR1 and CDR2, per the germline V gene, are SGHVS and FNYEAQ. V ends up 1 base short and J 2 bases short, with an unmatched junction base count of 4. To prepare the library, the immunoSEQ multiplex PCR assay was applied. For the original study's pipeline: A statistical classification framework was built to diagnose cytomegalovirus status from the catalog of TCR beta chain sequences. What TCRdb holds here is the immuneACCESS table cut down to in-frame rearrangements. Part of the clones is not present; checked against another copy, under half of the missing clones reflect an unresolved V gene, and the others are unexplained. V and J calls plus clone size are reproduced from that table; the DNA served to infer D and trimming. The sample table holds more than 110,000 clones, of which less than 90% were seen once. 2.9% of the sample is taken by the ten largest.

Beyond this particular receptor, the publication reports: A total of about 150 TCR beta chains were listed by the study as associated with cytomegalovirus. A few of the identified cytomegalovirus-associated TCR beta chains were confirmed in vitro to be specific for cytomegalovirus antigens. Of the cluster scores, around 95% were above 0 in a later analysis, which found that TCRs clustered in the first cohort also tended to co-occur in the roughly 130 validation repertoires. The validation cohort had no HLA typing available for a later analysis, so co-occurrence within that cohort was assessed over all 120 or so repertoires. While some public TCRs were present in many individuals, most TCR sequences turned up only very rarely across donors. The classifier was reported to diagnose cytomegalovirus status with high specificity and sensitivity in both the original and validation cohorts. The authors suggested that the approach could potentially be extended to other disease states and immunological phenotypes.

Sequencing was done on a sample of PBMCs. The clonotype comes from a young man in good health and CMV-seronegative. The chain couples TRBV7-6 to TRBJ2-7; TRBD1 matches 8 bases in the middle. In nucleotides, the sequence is TGTGCCAGCAGCTTAGGAGGACAGGGCCCCTACGAGCAGTACTTC. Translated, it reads CASSLGGQGPYEQYF.